This T cell receptor (beta chain) was sequenced during a study of blood T cell repertoires in COVID-19 (dated by TCRdb to about 2020). Regarding the complete study: The collaborator samples originated in the United States, Italy and Spain and spanned the acute and convalescent phases of COVID-19. The prospective study material was composed of cDNA or gDNA derived from T cells, B-cell-depleted T cells, or PBMCs. Subjects who had been exposed to COVID-19, were actively infected with it, or had recovered from it provided the deeply sampled blood TCRbeta repertoires that made up the dataset. The repertoires were released in a freely available public database intended as a resource for research on the immune response to SARS-CoV-2. The samples were drawn from two sources: the first 160 participants of the ongoing ImmuneRACE study, and fewer than 1,500 subjects contributed by 6 global collaborators. Sample metadata almost always included a de-identified subject ID, COVID-19 status, age in years and sex. HLA class I and class II types, where available, came from metadata supplied by the sample provider rather than from assay-based typing.

This clone was observed a handful of times. This clone's antigen is unknown. There are no base qualities to consult, and no much larger clone falls within one base. Findings and caveats that apply to the study as a whole: The quantity of clinical and demographic metadata differed by source and by participant and was supplied without curation.

The immunoSEQ Assay, a bias-controlled multiplex PCR, was used to amplify TCRbeta CDR3 regions from genomic DNA. The paper's data handling went like this. The number of nucleated cells in each sample was estimated from the amplification of reference gene primers within the assay. Sequence reads were collapsed and filtered to measure the absolute abundance of every unique TCRbeta CDR3 rearrangement. For each sample, productive Simpson clonality was calculated as the square root of Simpson's diversity index over productive rearrangements. This immuneACCESS table, as held by TCRdb, lists in-frame sequences with V and J called but not all clones. Of the missing ones, under half trace to an unresolved V gene in checked studies; the others have no known cause. From that table come the V and J calls and clone size; the DNA was used to work out D and trimming. Present in this sample are some 260,000 clones, approximately 86% of which were seen just once. The top ten constitute 2.5% to 3.5% of the sample.

The collaborating institutions used their own protocols to collect whole blood in K2EDTA tubes. For TCRbeta analysis, collaborator samples were shipped as frozen whole blood, as isolated PBMCs, or as DNA extracted from either sample type. According to the germline V gene (reference sequence), CDR1 reads SGHKS and CDR2 reads YYEKEE. At the junction V is shortened by 0 bases and J by 4 bases; bases outside the gene matches: 7. Its CDR3 holds 16 amino acids, cysteine through phenylalanine. The entry retains the CDR3 DNA only, 48 bases that are in frame from base 1. The TCR sequence derives from a woman between 18 and 30 years old with acute or convalescent COVID-19. The chain employs TRBV5-5 and TRBJ1-3, and TRBD1 matches 7 of the central bases. Source material: peripheral blood. The bases are TGTGCCAGCAGCTTGGTGGGACAAGGGGGCGGAAACACCATATATTTT. It encodes CASSLVGQGGGNTIYF.